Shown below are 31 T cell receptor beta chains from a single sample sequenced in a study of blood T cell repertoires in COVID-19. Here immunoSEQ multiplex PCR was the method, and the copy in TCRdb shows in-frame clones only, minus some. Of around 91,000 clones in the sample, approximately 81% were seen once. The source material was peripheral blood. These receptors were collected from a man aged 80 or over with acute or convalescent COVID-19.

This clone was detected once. DNA of the CDR3: TGCGCCAGCAGTGAGGCCGGACTAGCGGGGGTCTACAATGAGCAGTTCTTC. It translates to CASSEAGLAGVYNEQFF. The chain carries TRBV10-1 and TRBJ2-1; 13 bases match TRBD2. After removal of 2 bases from V and 3 bases from J, the junction contained 4 bases not matched to a gene. The germline gives CDR1 WNHNN, CDR2 SYGVQD (reference sequence). CDR3 length: 17 residues.

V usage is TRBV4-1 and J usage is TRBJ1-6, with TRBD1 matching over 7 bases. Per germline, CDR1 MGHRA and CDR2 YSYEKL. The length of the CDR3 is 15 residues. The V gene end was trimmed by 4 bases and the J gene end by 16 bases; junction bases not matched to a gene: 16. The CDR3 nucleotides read TGCGCCAGCAGCCCTCGGGGGACAGTAGTAGATGGGCTCCACTTT. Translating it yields CASSPRGTVVDGLHF.

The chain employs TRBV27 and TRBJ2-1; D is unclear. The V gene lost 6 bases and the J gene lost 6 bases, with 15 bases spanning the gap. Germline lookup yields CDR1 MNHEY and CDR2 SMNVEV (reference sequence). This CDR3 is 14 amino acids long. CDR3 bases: TGTGCCAGCAGCCGGGTCCCTCTCCCCAATGAGCAGTTCTTC. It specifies CASSRVPLPNEQFF.

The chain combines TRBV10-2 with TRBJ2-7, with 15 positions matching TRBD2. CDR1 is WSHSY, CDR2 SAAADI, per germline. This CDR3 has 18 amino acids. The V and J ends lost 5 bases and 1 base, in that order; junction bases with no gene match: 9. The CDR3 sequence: CASSPGLAGGPRSYEQYF. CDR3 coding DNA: TGCGCCAGCAGTCCCGGACTAGCGGGAGGGCCCCGGTCCTACGAGCAGTACTTC.

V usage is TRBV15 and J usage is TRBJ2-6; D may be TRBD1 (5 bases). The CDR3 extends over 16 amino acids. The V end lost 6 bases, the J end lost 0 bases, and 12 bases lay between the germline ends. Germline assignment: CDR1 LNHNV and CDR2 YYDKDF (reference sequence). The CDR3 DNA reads TGTGCCACCAGTTGGGGCATTAACTCTGGGGCCAACGTCCTGACTTTC. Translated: CATSWGINSGANVLTF. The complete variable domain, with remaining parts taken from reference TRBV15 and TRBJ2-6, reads DAMVIQNPRYQVTQFGKPVTLSCSQTLNHNVMYWYQQKSSQAPKLLFHYYDKDFNNEADTPDNFQSRRPNTSFCFLDIRSPGLGDTAMYLCATSWGINSGANVLTFGAGSRLTVL.

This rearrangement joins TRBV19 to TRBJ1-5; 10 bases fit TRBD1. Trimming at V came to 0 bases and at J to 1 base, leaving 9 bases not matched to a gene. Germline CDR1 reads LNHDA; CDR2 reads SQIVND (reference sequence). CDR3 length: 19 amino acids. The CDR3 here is CASSIDPTGGSESNQPQHF. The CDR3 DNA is TGTGCCAGTAGTATAGACCCGACAGGGGGCAGTGAAAGCAATCAGCCCCAGCATTTT.

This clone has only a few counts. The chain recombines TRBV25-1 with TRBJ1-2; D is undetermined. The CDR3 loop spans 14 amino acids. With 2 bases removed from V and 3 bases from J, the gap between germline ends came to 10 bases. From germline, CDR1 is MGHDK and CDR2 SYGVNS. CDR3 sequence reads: CASSEAGQYYGYTF. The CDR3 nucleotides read TGTGCCAGCAGTGAAGCTGGGCAGTACTATGGCTACACCTTC.

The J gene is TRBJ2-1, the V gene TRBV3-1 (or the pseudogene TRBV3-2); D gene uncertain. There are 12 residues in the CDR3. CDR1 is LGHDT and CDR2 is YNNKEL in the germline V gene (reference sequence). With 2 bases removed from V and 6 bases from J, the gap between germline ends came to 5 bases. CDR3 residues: CASSQTSNEQFF. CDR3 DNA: TGTGCCAGCAGCCAAACCAGCAATGAGCAGTTCTTC.

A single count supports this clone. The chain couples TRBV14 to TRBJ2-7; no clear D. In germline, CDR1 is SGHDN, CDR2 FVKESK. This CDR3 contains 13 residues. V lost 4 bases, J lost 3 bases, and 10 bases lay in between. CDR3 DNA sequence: TGTGCCAGCAGCCGTCAGACATACTACGAGCAGTACTTC. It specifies CASSRQTYYEQYF.

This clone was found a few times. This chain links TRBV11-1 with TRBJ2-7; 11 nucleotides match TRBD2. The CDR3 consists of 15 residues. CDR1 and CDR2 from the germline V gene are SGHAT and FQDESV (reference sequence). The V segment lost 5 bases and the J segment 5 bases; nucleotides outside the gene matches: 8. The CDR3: CASSPTSGRFHEQYF. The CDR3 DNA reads TGTGCCAGCAGCCCTACTAGCGGGAGATTCCACGAGCAGTACTTC. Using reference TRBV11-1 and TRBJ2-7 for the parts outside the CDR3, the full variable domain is EAEVAQSPRYKITEKSQAVAFWCDPISGHATLYWYRQILGQGPELLVQFQDESVVDDSQLPKDRFSAERLKGVDSTLKIQPAELGDSAMYLCASSPTSGRFHEQYFGPGTRLTVT.

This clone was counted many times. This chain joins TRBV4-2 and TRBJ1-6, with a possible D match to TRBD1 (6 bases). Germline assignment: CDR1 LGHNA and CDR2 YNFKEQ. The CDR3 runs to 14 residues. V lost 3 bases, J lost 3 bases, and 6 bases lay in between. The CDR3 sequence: CASSQDSYNSPLHF. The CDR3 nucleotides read TGTGCCAGCAGCCAGGACAGCTATAATTCACCCCTCCACTTT.

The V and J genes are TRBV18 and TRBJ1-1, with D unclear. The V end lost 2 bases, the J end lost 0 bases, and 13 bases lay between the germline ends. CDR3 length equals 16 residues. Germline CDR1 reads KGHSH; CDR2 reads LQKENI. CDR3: CASSPDADIVNTEAFF. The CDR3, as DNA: TGTGCCAGCTCACCAGATGCAGATATTGTGAACACTGAAGCTTTCTTT.

For the CDR3, the DNA is TGTGCCAGCAGCGTAGGAGGGCAACCCACAGATACGCAGTATTTT. Translated: CASSVGGQPTDTQYF. V usage is TRBV9 and J usage is TRBJ2-3, with a tentative D call TRBD2 (5 bases). Looked up from germline, CDR1 is SGDLS and CDR2 is YYNGEE. The CDR3 has 15 residues. Trimming shortened V by 0 bases and J by 2 bases, and 10 bases separated the two germline ends. Combining the CDR3 with reference TRBV9 and TRBJ2-3 gives the whole variable domain DSGVTQTPKHLITATGQRVTLRCSPRSGDLSVYWYQQSLDQGLQFLIQYYNGEERAKGNILERFSAQQFPDLHSELNLSSLELGDSALYFCASSVGGQPTDTQYFGPGTRLTVL.

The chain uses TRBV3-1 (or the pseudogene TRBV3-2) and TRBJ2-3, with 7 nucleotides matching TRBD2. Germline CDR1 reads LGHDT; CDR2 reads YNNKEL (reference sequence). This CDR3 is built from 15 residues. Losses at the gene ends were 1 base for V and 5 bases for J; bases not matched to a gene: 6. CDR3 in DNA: TGTGCCAGCAGCCAAGGTGCGGGAGCGGGAGATACGCAGTATTTT. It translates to CASSQGAGAGDTQYF.

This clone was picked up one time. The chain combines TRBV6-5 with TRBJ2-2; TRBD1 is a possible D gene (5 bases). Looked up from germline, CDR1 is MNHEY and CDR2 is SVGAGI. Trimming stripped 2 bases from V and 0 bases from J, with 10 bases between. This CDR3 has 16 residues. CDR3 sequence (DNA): TGTGCCAGCAGTTACCTGACAGCTTCGAACACCGGGGAGCTGTTTTTT. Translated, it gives CASSYLTASNTGELFF.

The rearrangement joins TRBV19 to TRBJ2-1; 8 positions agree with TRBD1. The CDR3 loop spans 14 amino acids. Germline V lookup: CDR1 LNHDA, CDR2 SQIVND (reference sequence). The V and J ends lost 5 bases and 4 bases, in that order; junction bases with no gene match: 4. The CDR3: CASSRTGSYNEQFF. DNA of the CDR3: TGTGCCAGTAGTCGGACAGGGTCTTACAATGAGCAGTTCTTC.

In DNA form, the CDR3 reads TGCAGCGTTGATGGGGGGAGTGGGTACGAGCAGTACTTC. Translating it yields CSVDGGSGYEQYF. V is TRBV29-1 and J is TRBJ2-7; D may be TRBD2 (6 bases). The germline V gene encodes CDR1 SQVTM and CDR2 ANQGSEA. The CDR3 covers 13 residues. Trimming cost V 3 bases and J 4 bases, with 13 bases left between them.

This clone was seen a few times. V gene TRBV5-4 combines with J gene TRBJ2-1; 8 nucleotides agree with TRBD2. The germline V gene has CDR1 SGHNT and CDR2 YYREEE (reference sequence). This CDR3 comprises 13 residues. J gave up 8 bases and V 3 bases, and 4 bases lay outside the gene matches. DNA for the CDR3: TGTGCCAGCAGCTGGAGCGGGAGCGATGAGCAGTTCTTC. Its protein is CASSWSGSDEQFF.

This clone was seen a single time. The CDR3 DNA sequence: TGTGCCAGTAGTAGGGCGAATCAGCCCCAGCATTTT. Translating gives CASSRANQPQHF. This sequence joins TRBV19 and TRBJ1-5; no definite D call. The germline V gene has CDR1 LNHDA and CDR2 SQIVND (reference sequence). CDR3 length: 12 residues. Trimming stripped 4 bases from V and 4 bases from J, with 5 bases between.

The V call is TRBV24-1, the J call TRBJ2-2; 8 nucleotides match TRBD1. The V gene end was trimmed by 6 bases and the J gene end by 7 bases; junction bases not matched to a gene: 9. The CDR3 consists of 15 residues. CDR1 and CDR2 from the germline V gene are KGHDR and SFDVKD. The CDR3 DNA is TGTGCCACCAGTCTGTCGGACAGGGCTGGCGGGGAGCTGTTTTTT. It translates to CATSLSDRAGGELFF.

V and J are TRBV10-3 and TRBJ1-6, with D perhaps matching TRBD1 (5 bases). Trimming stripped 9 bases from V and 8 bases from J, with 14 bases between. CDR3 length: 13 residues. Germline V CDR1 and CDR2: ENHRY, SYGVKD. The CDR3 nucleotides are TGTGCCATAGGGGAACAGGCTTATTCACCCCTCCACTTT. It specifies CAIGEQAYSPLHF.

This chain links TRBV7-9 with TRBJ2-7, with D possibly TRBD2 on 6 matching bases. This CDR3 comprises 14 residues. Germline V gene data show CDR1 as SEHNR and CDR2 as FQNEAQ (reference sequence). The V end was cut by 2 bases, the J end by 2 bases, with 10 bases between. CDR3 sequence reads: CASSLPAGTYEQYF. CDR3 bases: TGTGCCAGCAGCTTACCGGCGGGAACCTACGAGCAGTACTTC.

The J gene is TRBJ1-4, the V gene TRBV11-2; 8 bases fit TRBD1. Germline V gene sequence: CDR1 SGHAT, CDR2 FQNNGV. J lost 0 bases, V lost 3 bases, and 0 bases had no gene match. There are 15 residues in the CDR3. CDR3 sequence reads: CASSLDRATNEKLFF. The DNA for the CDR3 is TGTGCCAGCAGCTTGGACAGGGCAACTAATGAAAAACTGTTTTTT. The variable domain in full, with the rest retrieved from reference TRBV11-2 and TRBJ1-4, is EAGVAQSPRYKIIEKRQSVAFWCNPISGHATLYWYQQILGQGPKLLIQFQNNGVVDDSQLPKDRFSAERLKGVDSTLKIQPAKLEDSAVYLCASSLDRATNEKLFFGSGTQLSVL.

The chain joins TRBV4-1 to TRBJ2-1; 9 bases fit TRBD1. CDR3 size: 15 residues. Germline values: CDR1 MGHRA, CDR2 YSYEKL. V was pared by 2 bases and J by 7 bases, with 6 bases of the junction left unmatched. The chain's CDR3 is CASSQMGQGGNEQFF. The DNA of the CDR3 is TGCGCCAGCAGCCAAATGGGACAGGGTGGGAATGAGCAGTTCTTC.

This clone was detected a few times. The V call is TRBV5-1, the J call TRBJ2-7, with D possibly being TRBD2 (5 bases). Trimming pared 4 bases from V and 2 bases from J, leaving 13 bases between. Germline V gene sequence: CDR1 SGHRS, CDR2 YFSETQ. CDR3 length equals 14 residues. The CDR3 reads CASSPKGGAYEQYF. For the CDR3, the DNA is TGCGCCAGCAGCCCGAAAGGAGGAGCCTACGAGCAGTACTTC.

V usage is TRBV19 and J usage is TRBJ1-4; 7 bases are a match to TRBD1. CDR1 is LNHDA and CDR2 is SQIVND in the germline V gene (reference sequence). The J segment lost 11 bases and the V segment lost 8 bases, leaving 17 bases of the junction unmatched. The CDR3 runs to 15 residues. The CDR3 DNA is TGTGCCAGTGCTAAAACAGGGGACAATCGGGCCAAACTGTTTTTT. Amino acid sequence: CASAKTGDNRAKLFF.

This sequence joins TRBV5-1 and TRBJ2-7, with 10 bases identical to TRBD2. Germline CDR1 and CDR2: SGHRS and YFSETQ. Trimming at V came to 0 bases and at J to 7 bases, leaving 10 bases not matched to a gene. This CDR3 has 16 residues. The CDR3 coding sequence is TGCGCCAGCAGCTTGGCGGGGCTAGCGGGAGTGCAAGAGCAGTACTTC. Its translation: CASSLAGLAGVQEQYF. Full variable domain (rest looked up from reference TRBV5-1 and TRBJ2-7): KAGVTQTPRYLIKTRGQQVTLSCSPISGHRSVSWYQQTPGQGLQFLFEYFSETQRNKGNFPGRFSGRQFSNSRSEMNVSTLELGDSALYLCASSLAGLAGVQEQYFGPGTRLTVT.

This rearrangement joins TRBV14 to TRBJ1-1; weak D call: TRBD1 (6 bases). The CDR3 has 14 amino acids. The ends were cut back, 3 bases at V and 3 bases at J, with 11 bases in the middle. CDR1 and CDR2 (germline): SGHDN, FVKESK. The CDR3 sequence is CASSQWTDYTEAFF. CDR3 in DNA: TGTGCCAGCAGCCAGTGGACAGACTACACTGAAGCTTTCTTT.

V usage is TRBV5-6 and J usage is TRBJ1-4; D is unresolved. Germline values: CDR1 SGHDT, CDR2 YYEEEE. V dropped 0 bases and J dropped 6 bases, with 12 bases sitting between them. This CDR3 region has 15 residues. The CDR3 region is CASSLVGVSDEKLFF. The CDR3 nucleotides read TGTGCCAGCAGCTTGGTCGGAGTTTCGGATGAAAAACTGTTTTTT.

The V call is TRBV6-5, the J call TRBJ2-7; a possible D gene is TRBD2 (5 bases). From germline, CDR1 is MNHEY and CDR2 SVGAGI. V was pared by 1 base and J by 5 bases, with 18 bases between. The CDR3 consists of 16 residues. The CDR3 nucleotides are TGTGCCAGCAGTTACTTAGGACTCCAGACTCACCACGAGCAGTACTTC. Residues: CASSYLGLQTHHEQYF.

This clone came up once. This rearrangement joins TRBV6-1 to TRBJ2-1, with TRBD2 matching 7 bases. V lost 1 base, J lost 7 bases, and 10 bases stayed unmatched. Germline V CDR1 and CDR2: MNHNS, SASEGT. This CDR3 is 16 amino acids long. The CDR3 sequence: CASSEEVGGVGNEQFF. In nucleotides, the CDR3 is TGTGCCAGCAGTGAAGAGGTGGGGGGGGTTGGGAATGAGCAGTTCTTC.